Presented here are 3 T cell receptor beta chains from one specimen sequenced in a study of graft-versus-host responses after intestinal transplantation (dated by TCRdb to the early 2020s). In the paper's terms, the time point label means: cells obtained before transplantation from donor or recipient. Their cognate antigens are unknown. The library was prepared using the immunoSEQ multiplex PCR assay. This is the immuneACCESS table as TCRdb keeps it, with only in-frame sequences that have V and J called. A part of the clones is gone; compared with another copy, unresolved V genes explain less than half, and the rest is unexplained. This sample holds 70,000 or so clones; 75% to 90% were observed only once. The ten largest make up 0.35% to 0.4% of the sample. The sample was unstimulated CD4+ T cells sorted from spleen or lymph node cells, taken before transplant. The source of these receptors is a human donor who was the organ donor for an intestinal transplant.

V is TRBV7-9 and J is TRBJ2-2, with D possibly TRBD2 on 7 matching bases. The V gene lost 8 bases and the J gene lost 4 bases, with 17 bases spanning the gap. The CDR3 has 15 amino acids. Germline CDR1 reads SEHNR; CDR2 reads FQNEAQ (reference sequence). The chain's CDR3 is CASRFGGPITGELFF. The CDR3 region has the DNA TGTGCCAGCCGTTTCGGGGGGCCAATCACCGGGGAGCTGTTTTTT.

This chain uses TRBV28 with TRBJ1-2; the D is unclear. Per the germline V gene, CDR1 is MDHEN and CDR2 is SYDVKM. CDR3 size: 13 residues. Between the trimmed V and J ends, which lost 3 bases and 2 bases, there was a span of 7 bases. Written as DNA, the CDR3 is TGTGCCAGCAGTTTTAATCCCAACTATGGCTACACCTTC. Residues: CASSFNPNYGYTF.

The chain links TRBV5-4 to TRBJ2-2; 9 nucleotides align to TRBD1. Germline trimming cut 1 base from V and 7 bases from J; bases unmatched to any gene: 14. This CDR3 comprises 18 residues. Germline-derived CDR1 and CDR2 are SGHNT and YYREEE (reference sequence). CDR3 sequence reads: CASSLRARSQGANGELFF. DNA of the CDR3: TGTGCCAGCAGCTTGAGGGCTAGGTCACAGGGGGCAAACGGGGAGCTGTTTTTT.